This T cell receptor (beta chain) was identified during a study of blood T cell repertoires in COVID-19. Study details: Acute and convalescent COVID-19 samples came from the United States, Italy and Spain. The cDNA or gDNA used as material had been derived from T cells, B-cell-depleted T cells, or PBMCs.

In the source study's methods: Using reference gene primer amplification, nucleated cell counts were estimated. The repertoire was sequenced with immunoSEQ multiplex PCR; TCRdb's copy has only in-frame clones and lacks some. V, J and clone size derive from that table, while D and trimming were established from the DNA sequence. The sample includes 150,000 to 200,000 clones, about 80% of them seen just once. This TCR was sampled from a woman aged 80 or over with acute or convalescent COVID-19. The material sequenced was peripheral blood.

This CDR3 is CASSPAGGNTEAFF. As DNA, the CDR3 is TGCGCCAGCAGCCCGGCGGGGGGGAACACTGAAGCTTTCTTT. This chain joins TRBV5-1 and TRBJ1-1; TRBD1 is a possible D gene (5 bases). Trimming stripped 4 bases from V and 1 base from J, with 11 bases between. Germline V lookup: CDR1 SGHRS, CDR2 YFSETQ. CDR3 length: 14 residues.